This T cell receptor beta chain is from a study of blood T cells in healthy people across ages. Alongside a J-beta primer mix, a sample-barcoded 5' primer served in a second PCR lasting 7 to 11 cycles. TCRdb fed the 5' RACE reads into MiXCR, producing one record per CDR3 protein. The sample holds hundreds of thousands of distinct CDR3 sequences, roughly 49% seen once. This clonotype appeared many times. The source of this sequence is a woman aged 55-69 years in good health. Sequencing input: blood.

CDR3 region: CASKRSDRGDNEQFF. The CDR3 nucleotides are TGTGCCAGCAAAAGAAGCGATAGAGGGGACAATGAGCAGTTCTTC. This chain links TRBV6-5 with TRBJ2-1, with D tentatively TRBD1 or TRBD2 (5 bases each). The V gene lost 7 bases and the J gene lost 5 bases, with 18 bases spanning the gap. From germline, CDR1 is MNHEY and CDR2 SVGAGI. The CDR3 runs 15 residues.